This paragraph reports one TCR beta chain. Its antigen remains unidentified. These data originate in a study of T-cell memory formation after mild COVID-19. Overall study findings and caveats: Day 15 to 85 contractors were CD4/CD8 balanced; later expanders leaned CD4+.

Each CDR3 protein is one row after TCRdb ran MiXCR on the 5' RACE reads. The data show about 210,000 distinct CDR3 sequences, roughly 27% seen once. The TCR sequence derives from an adult woman who had mild COVID-19 (a few samples of this study predate the infection). Cell type and time point are not known. Sequenced material: PBMCs or a T cell subset sorted from them (not recorded which).

DNA for the CDR3: TGCAGTGCTAGAGATACTCAGCTCCATAGCAATCAGCCCCAGCATTTT. Amino acids: CSARDTQLHSNQPQHF. The chain links TRBV20-1 to TRBJ1-5, with D uncertain. The CDR3 sequence is 16 residues long. Per germline, CDR1 DFQATT and CDR2 SNEGSKA (reference sequence). Trimming removed 0 bases from V and 0 bases from J, with 12 bases in between.